The next 21 T cell receptor beta chains were all read from a single sample in a study of memory CD4+ T cells and cytomegalovirus serostatus. Repertoires were generated with immunoSEQ multiplex PCR, while TCRdb's copy carries only in-frame clones and drops some. In the table there are 45,000 to 65,000 clones, around 88% of which are singletons. Single viable CD3+CD4+CD8-CD45RO+ cells were sorted as the memory CD4+ T cells. The specimen was memory CD4+ T cells from blood. These TCRs come from an adult in good health and CMV-seropositive.

The CDR3 sequence: CSASWVGAYTF. The CDR3 nucleotides are TGCAGTGCTAGTTGGGTGGGGGCATACACCTTC. The chain couples TRBV20-1 to TRBJ1-2; weak D call: TRBD1 (6 bases). The CDR3 contains 11 residues. Trimming stripped 3 bases from V and 11 bases from J, with 13 bases between. CDR1 and CDR2 from the germline V gene are DFQATT and SNEGSKA (reference sequence).

The chain has TRBV6-4 and TRBJ2-1; TRBD2 aligns across 11 bases. From germline, CDR1 is MRHNA and CDR2 SNTAGT. CDR3 length: 15 residues. V lost 4 bases to trimming and J lost 3 bases; unmatched junction nucleotides: 2. CDR3 protein: CASSVLAGGYNEQFF. CDR3 nucleotides: TGTGCCAGCAGTGTTCTAGCGGGGGGCTACAATGAGCAGTTCTTC.

This clone was seen a few times. This chain links TRBV29-1 with TRBJ1-2, with D uncertain. V dropped 1 base and J dropped 5 bases, with 11 bases sitting between them. This CDR3 contains 13 residues. CDR1 is SQVTM and CDR2 is ANQGSEA in the germline V gene. The CDR3 sequence is CSVEGPSLYGYTF. As DNA, the CDR3 is TGCAGCGTTGAAGGCCCTTCACTTTATGGCTACACCTTC. Full variable domain (missing parts from reference TRBV29-1 and TRBJ1-2): SAVISQKPSRDICQRGTSLTIQCQVDSQVTMMFWYRQQPGQSLTLIATANQGSEATYESGFVIDKFPISRPNLTFSTLTVSNMSPEDSSIYLCSVEGPSLYGYTFGSGTRLTVV.

The gene calls are TRBV11-2 and TRBJ2-3; TRBD1 aligns across 10 bases. This CDR3 has 16 residues. Germline V gene sequence: CDR1 SGHAT, CDR2 FQNNGV. V gave up 4 bases and J gave up 5 bases; unmatched junction bases: 9. The CDR3 coding sequence is TGTGCCAGCAGCTGGCTGACAGGGGGCATGAGAGATACGCAGTATTTT. This translates into CASSWLTGGMRDTQYF. Full variable domain (outside the CDR3, taken from reference TRBV11-2 and TRBJ2-3): EAGVAQSPRYKIIEKRQSVAFWCNPISGHATLYWYQQILGQGPKLLIQFQNNGVVDDSQLPKDRFSAERLKGVDSTLKIQPAKLEDSAVYLCASSWLTGGMRDTQYFGPGTRLTVL.

The rearrangement joins TRBV5-1 to TRBJ2-5, with TRBD1 as a possible D gene (7 bases). Per germline, CDR1 SGHRS and CDR2 YFSETQ. CDR3 length: 14 amino acids. With 3 bases removed from V and 9 bases from J, the gap between germline ends came to 18 bases. CDR3 protein: CASSYSSGRGAQYF. CDR3 DNA: TGCGCCAGCAGCTATAGCTCTGGCAGGGGGGCCCAGTACTTC. Full variable domain (rest looked up from reference TRBV5-1 and TRBJ2-5): KAGVTQTPRYLIKTRGQQVTLSCSPISGHRSVSWYQQTPGQGLQFLFEYFSETQRNKGNFPGRFSGRQFSNSRSEMNVSTLELGDSALYLCASSYSSGRGAQYFGPGTRLLVL.

The rearrangement uses TRBV7-2 and TRBJ2-3; 11 bases map to TRBD2. Trimming removed 5 bases from V and 0 bases from J; junction bases left unmatched: 4. The germline CDR1 and CDR2 sequences are SGHTA and FQGNSA. The CDR3 loop spans 16 amino acids. CDR3 nucleotide sequence: TGTGCCAGCAGCCCGTTAGCGGGGGGGAGCACAGATACGCAGTATTTT. Encoded protein: CASSPLAGGSTDTQYF.

The gene calls are TRBV6-1 and TRBJ1-5, with TRBD1 as a possible D gene (6 bases). Trimming left V 7 bases short and J 6 bases short, with 19 bases between. The CDR3 covers 15 residues. Germline V gene lookup returns CDR1 MNHNS and CDR2 SASEGT. The CDR3 DNA reads TGTGCCAGCACCGACAGGCCATATGGTCTTCAGCCCCAGCATTTT. Translation: CASTDRPYGLQPQHF.

V and J are TRBV11-2 and TRBJ2-2; 8 nucleotides align to TRBD1. CDR1 and CDR2 from the germline V gene are SGHAT and FQNNGV. This CDR3 comprises 16 residues. The V segment lost 1 base and the J segment 5 bases; nucleotides outside the gene matches: 6. The CDR3 loop reads CASSLGQGLLTGELFF. For the CDR3, the DNA is TGTGCCAGCAGCTTAGGACAGGGGCTTCTTACCGGGGAGCTGTTTTTT.

The CDR3 nucleotides are TGCGCCAGCAGTCAGATTCCCGGGACAGGGAATCAGCCCCAGCATTTT. Its translation is CASSQIPGTGNQPQHF. This sequence joins TRBV4-1 and TRBJ1-5; 9 nucleotides align to TRBD1. J lost 4 bases, V lost 6 bases, and 10 bases had no gene match. Germline loops: CDR1 MGHRA, CDR2 YSYEKL. CDR3 length: 16 residues.

This chain uses TRBV19 with TRBJ2-5; weak D call: TRBD2 (6 bases). Trimming removed 0 bases at V and 5 bases at J, with 13 bases between. Germline CDR1 is LNHDA and CDR2 is SQIVND (reference sequence). The CDR3 sequence is 15 residues long. CDR3 residues: CASSIDRAAGETQYF. Written as DNA, the CDR3 is TGTGCCAGTAGTATAGATCGGGCCGCGGGGGAGACCCAGTACTTC. Full variable domain (outside the CDR3, taken from reference TRBV19 and TRBJ2-5): DGGITQSPKYLFRKEGQNVTLSCEQNLNHDAMYWYRQDPGQGLRLIYYSQIVNDFQKGDIAEGYSVSREKKESFPLTVTSAQKNPTAFYLCASSIDRAAGETQYFGPGTRLLVL.

The rearrangement uses TRBV4-1 and TRBJ2-7; the D is unclear. V shed 2 bases and J shed 0 bases, with 14 bases lying between them. The germline V gene encodes CDR1 MGHRA and CDR2 YSYEKL. The CDR3 extends over 16 amino acids. CDR3 residues: CASSQKLGADSYEQYF. CDR3 nucleotides: TGCGCCAGCAGCCAAAAGTTAGGCGCCGACTCCTACGAGCAGTACTTC.

This clone was detected once. The chain joins TRBV6-5 to TRBJ1-2; D ambiguous. Germline V gene lookup returns CDR1 MNHEY and CDR2 SVGAGI. The CDR3 extends over 15 amino acids. V was shortened by 2 bases and J by 6 bases, with 16 bases between the two germline ends. DNA for the CDR3: TGTGCCAGCAGTTACGAAGCAGCCCCCAGGCATGGCTACACCTTC. Its protein product is CASSYEAAPRHGYTF.

This chain joins TRBV7-2 and TRBJ2-7; D gene uncertain. The ends were cut back, 5 bases at V and 2 bases at J, with 13 bases in the middle. Germline CDR1 reads SGHTA; CDR2 reads FQGNSA. The CDR3 has 14 residues. In nucleotides, the CDR3 is TGTGCCAGCAGCCTCACATACCCTACCTACGAGCAGTACTTC. The encoded protein is CASSLTYPTYEQYF.

The V call is TRBV27, the J call TRBJ1-5; possible D gene TRBD1, 6 bases. This CDR3 has 15 residues. Trimming took off 5 bases at V and 3 bases at J, with 14 bases between the two ends. Germline-derived CDR1 and CDR2 are MNHEY and SMNVEV (reference sequence). This chain's CDR3 is CASSRGAGANQPQHF. In nucleotides, the CDR3 is TGTGCCAGCAGTAGGGGGGCAGGGGCCAATCAGCCCCAGCATTTT.

This rearrangement joins TRBV19 to TRBJ1-5, with 7 nucleotides matching TRBD1. The CDR3 runs 14 residues. Germline CDR1 is LNHDA and CDR2 is SQIVND (reference sequence). V shed 5 bases and J 5 bases; nucleotides not matched to a gene: 6. Here the CDR3 DNA reads TGTGCCAGTAGTGGGTCAGGGGGTCATCAGCCCCAGCATTTT. Its protein product is CASSGSGGHQPQHF.

This clone is labeled as medium-sized. This chain connects TRBV28 to TRBJ1-4; 7 bases fit TRBD1. From germline, CDR1 is MDHEN and CDR2 SYDVKM. The CDR3 is 14 amino acids. J lost 6 bases, V lost 1 base, and 2 bases had no gene match. The chain's CDR3 is CASSLLGQDEKLFF. The CDR3 DNA follows: TGTGCCAGCAGTTTATTAGGACAGGATGAAAAACTGTTTTTT.

This chain connects TRBV18 to TRBJ2-3; 8 positions agree with TRBD2. This CDR3 is built from 16 residues. Germline V lookup: CDR1 KGHSH, CDR2 LQKENI. J was trimmed by 7 bases and V by 3 bases; bases with no gene match: 12. The CDR3 DNA follows: TGTGCCAGCTCACCTAACCCCCGGGGGGGCCTATATACGCAGTATTTT. It translates to CASSPNPRGGLYTQYF.

This clone was detected only once. The rearrangement uses TRBV14 and TRBJ2-3, with 7 bases identical to TRBD1. The CDR3 has 13 amino acids. V was pared by 6 bases and J by 7 bases, with 7 bases of the junction left unmatched. Germline CDR1 is SGHDN and CDR2 is FVKESK. The CDR3 is CASRRTGVHTQYF. The CDR3 bases are TGTGCCAGCAGACGAACAGGGGTCCATACGCAGTATTTT.

The chain combines TRBV6-1 with TRBJ1-5, with D possibly TRBD1 on 6 matching bases. V was trimmed by 9 bases and J by 7 bases, leaving 22 bases between them. The length of the CDR3 is 15 residues. Germline lookup yields CDR1 MNHNS and CDR2 SASEGT. CDR3 protein: CASTGRGNWRQPQHF. Written as DNA, the CDR3 is TGTGCCAGTACGGGCAGGGGAAATTGGCGCCAGCCCCAGCATTTT.

J is TRBJ1-5 and V is TRBV4-2; 8 positions agree with TRBD1. Germline CDR1 reads LGHNA; CDR2 reads YNFKEQ. Trimming took 4 bases from V and 6 from J; bases not matched to a gene: 5. The CDR3 extends over 14 amino acids. This CDR3 is CASSLGQGAQPQHF. As DNA, the CDR3 is TGTGCCAGCAGCCTTGGGCAGGGGGCTCAGCCCCAGCATTTT.

The CDR3 region has the DNA TGTGCCAGCAACCCGGGGGGAATCACAGATACGCAGTATTTT. It is translated as CASNPGGITDTQYF. The chain uses TRBV5-4 and TRBJ2-3, with 7 nucleotides matching TRBD2. The CDR3 extends over 14 amino acids. V shed 6 bases, J shed 2 bases, and the junction held 6 bases outside the gene matches. From germline, CDR1 is SGHNT and CDR2 YYREEE (reference sequence).